The sample holds many counts of the clone carrying this TCR beta chain. What it recognizes is unknown. The data derive from a study of T cells in Graves' hyperthyroidism and ophthalmopathy. Broader study findings: Blood also contained most expanded thyroid clonotypes above 0.001.

TCR beta CDR3 regions were amplified from RNA. A first-round RT-PCR of the TCR CDR3 used the HTBI primer set. TCRdb recomputed calls from the multiplex PCR reads with MiXCR, one row per CDR3 protein. The sample has approximately 46,000 distinct CDR3 sequences, around 48% seen once; the top ten hold under 35%. The V gene lost 5 bases and the J gene lost 2 bases, with 9 bases spanning the gap. This CDR3 spans 13 amino acids. Germline V gene data show CDR1 as MRHNA and CDR2 as SNTAGT. Hyperthyroidism in the patients, aged 18 to 65, was newly diagnosed and under 2 months in duration. Clinical symptoms, serum thyroxine and TRAb, thyroid ultrasound and orbital computed tomography together formed the diagnostic basis.

Sequencing was performed on peripheral blood or thyroid tissue (not recorded which). The chain carries TRBV6-4 and TRBJ1-1; D is undetermined. The sequence came from a woman between 45 and 65 years old with Graves' hyperthyroidism. The CDR3: CASSTKPNTEAFF. The DNA for the CDR3 is TGTGCCAGCAGTACTAAACCCAACACTGAAGCTTTCTTT.